Reported below is one T cell receptor beta chain. V lost 1 base to trimming and J lost 6 bases, with 8 bases between them. CDR1 is SGHNT, CDR2 YYREEE, per germline (reference sequence). The CDR3 has 12 residues. These data come from a study of blood T cell repertoires in COVID-19. Study background: Some COVID-19 samples were acute and others convalescent; all came from the United States, Italy and Spain. T cells, B-cell-depleted T cells, or PBMCs provided the cDNA or gDNA that served as material.

In the source study's methods: It was from reference gene primer amplification that nucleated cell counts were estimated. Clones were read by immunoSEQ multiplex PCR, and TCRdb kept only the in-frame ones, dropping some. V, J and clone size are those of that table, while D and trimming were read from the DNA. The sample yields about 180,000 clones, 86% seen once. This receptor was taken from a man aged 65 to 85 with active or convalescent COVID-19. Material for sequencing was peripheral blood. The chain carries TRBV5-4 and TRBJ2-7, with a possible D match to TRBD2 (5 bases). As DNA, the CDR3 is TGTGCCAGCAGCTTGTGGGCGGGCGAGCAGTACTTC. Amino acids: CASSLWAGEQYF.